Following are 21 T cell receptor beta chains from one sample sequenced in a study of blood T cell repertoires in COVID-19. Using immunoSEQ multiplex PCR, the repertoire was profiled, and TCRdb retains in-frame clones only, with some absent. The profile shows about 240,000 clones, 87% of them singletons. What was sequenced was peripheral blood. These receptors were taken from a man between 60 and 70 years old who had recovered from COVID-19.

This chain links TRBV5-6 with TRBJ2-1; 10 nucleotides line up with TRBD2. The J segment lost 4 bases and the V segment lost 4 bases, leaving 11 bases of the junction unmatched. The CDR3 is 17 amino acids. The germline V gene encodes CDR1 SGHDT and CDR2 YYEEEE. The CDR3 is CASSPGGLAGVYNEQFF. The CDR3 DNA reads TGTGCCAGCAGCCCGGGCGGGCTAGCGGGGGTGTACAATGAGCAGTTCTTC. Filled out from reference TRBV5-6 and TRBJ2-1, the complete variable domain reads DAGVTQSPTHLIKTRGQQVTLRCSPKSGHDTVSWYQQALGQGPQFIFQYYEEEERQRGNFPDRFSGHQFPNYSSELNVNALLLGDSALYLCASSPGGLAGVYNEQFFGPGTRLTVL.

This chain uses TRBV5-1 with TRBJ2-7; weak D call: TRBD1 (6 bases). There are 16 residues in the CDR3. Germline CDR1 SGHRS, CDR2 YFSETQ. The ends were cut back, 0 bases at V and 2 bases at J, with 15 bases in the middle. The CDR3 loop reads CASSLAGTNNAYEQYF. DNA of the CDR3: TGCGCCAGCAGCTTGGCCGGGACAAACAACGCCTACGAGCAGTACTTC.

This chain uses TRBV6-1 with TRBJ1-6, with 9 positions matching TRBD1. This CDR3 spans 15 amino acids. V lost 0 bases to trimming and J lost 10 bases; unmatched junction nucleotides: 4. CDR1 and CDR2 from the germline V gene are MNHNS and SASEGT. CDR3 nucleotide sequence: TGTGCCAGCAGTGAAGCGGGGACAGGGTGGTCACCCCTCCACTTT. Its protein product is CASSEAGTGWSPLHF.

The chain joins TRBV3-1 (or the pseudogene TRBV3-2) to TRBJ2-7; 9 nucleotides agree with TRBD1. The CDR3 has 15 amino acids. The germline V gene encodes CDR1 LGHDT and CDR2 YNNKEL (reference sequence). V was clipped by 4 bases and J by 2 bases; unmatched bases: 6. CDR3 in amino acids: CASSPRDRVTYEQYF. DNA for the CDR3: TGTGCCAGCAGCCCCCGGGACAGGGTAACCTACGAGCAGTACTTC.

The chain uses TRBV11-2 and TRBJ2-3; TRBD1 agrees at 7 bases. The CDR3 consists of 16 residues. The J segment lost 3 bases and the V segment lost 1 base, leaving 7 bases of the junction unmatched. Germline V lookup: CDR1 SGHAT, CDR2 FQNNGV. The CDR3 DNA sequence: TGTGCCAGCAGCTTAGGAACAGGGGTAGTAACAGATACGCAGTATTTT. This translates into CASSLGTGVVTDTQYF.

The CDR3 protein is CASQAGDQPQHF. The CDR3 DNA reads TGTGCCAGCCAGGCAGGGGATCAGCCCCAGCATTTT. The rearrangement uses TRBV6-5 and TRBJ1-5, with D possibly matching TRBD1 (6 bases). CDR3 length: 12 residues. Germline CDR1 MNHEY, CDR2 SVGAGI. Trimming removed 8 bases from V and 5 bases from J, with 10 bases in between.

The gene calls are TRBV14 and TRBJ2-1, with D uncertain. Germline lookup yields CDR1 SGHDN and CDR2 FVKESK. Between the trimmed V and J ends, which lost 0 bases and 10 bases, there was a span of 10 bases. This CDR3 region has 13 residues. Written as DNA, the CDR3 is TGTGCCAGCAGCCAAGATCTAGGAGACGAGCAGTTCTTC. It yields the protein CASSQDLGDEQFF.

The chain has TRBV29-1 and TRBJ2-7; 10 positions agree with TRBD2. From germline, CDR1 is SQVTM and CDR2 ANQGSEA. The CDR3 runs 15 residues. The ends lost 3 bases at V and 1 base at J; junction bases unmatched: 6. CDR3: CSVDASGGLSYEQYF. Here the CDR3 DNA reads TGCAGCGTTGACGCTAGCGGGGGCCTTTCCTACGAGCAGTACTTC.

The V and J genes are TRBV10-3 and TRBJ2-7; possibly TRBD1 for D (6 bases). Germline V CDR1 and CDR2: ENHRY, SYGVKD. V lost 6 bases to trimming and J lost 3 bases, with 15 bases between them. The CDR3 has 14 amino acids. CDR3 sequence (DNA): TGTGCCATCAGCCAAACCCGGGACATCTACGAGCAGTACTTC. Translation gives CAISQTRDIYEQYF.

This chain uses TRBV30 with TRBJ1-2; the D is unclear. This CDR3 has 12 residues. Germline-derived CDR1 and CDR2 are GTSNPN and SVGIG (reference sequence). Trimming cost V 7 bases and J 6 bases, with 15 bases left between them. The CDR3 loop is CALNRGGDGYTF. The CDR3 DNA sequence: TGTGCCTTAAATCGGGGAGGCGATGGCTACACCTTC.

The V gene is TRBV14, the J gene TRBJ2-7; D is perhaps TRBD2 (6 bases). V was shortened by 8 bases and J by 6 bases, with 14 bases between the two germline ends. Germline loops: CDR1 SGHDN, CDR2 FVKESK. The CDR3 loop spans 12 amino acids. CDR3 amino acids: CASPLTSGEQYV. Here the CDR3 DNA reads TGTGCCAGCCCACTGACTAGTGGCGAGCAGTACGTC.

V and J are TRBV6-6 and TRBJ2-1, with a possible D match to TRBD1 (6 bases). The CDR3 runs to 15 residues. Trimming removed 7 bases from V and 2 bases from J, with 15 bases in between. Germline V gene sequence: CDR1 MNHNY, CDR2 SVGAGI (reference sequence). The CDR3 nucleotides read TGTGCCAGCACTCTAGACAGGAACCCCTACAATGAGCAGTTCTTC. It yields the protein CASTLDRNPYNEQFF.

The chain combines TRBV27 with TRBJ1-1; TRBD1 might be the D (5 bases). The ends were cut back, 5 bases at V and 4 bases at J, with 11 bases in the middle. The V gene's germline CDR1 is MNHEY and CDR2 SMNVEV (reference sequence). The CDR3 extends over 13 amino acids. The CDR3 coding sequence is TGTGCCAGCAGTCTAGGACAAGTCACTGAAGCTTTCTTT. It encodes CASSLGQVTEAFF.

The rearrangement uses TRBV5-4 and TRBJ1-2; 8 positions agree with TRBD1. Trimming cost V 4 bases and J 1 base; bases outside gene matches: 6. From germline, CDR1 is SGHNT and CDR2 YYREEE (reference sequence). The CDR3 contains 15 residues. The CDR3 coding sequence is TGTGCCAGCAGCCCCCGGACAGGGCTTAACTATGGCTACACCTTC. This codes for CASSPRTGLNYGYTF.

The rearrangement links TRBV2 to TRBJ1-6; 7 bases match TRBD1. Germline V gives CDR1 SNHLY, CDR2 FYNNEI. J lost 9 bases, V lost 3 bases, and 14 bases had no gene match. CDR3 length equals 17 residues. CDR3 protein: CASSDRQGIALGSPLHF. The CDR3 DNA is TGTGCCAGCAGTGACCGACAGGGAATAGCATTAGGTTCACCCCTCCACTTT.

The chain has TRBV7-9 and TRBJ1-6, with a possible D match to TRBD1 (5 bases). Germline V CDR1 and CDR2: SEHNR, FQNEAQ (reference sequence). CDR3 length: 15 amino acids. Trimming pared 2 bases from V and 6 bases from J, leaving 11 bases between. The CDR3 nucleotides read TGTGCCAGCAGCTTAAATAGGGGTTTTAATTCACCCCTCCACTTT. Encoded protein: CASSLNRGFNSPLHF.

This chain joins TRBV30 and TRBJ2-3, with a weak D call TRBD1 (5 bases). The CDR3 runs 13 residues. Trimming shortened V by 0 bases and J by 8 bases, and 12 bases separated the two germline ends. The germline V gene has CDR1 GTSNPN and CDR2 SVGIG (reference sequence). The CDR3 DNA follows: TGTGCCTGGAGTGTACAAGGGGCAGGTACGCAGTATTTT. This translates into CAWSVQGAGTQYF.

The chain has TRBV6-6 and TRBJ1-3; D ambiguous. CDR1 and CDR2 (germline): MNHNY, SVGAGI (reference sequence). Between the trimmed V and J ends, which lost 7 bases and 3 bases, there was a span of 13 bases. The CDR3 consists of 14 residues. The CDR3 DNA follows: TGTGCCAGCACCTCCCTCGGTAATGGAAACACCATATATTTT. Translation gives CASTSLGNGNTIYF.

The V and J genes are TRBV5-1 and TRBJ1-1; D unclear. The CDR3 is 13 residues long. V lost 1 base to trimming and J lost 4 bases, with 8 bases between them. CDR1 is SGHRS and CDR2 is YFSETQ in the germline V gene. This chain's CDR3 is CASSLQEGTEAFF. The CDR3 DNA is TGCGCCAGCAGCTTGCAAGAGGGCACTGAAGCTTTCTTT. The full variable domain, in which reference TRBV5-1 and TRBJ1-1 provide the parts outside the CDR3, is KAGVTQTPRYLIKTRGQQVTLSCSPISGHRSVSWYQQTPGQGLQFLFEYFSETQRNKGNFPGRFSGRQFSNSRSEMNVSTLELGDSALYLCASSLQEGTEAFFGQGTRLTVV.

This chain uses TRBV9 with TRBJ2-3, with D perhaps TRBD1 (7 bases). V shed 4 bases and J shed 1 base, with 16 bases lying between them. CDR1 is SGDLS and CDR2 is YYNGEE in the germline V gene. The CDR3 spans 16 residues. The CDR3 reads CASSPFRGAGTDTQYF. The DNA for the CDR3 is TGTGCCAGCAGCCCATTCAGGGGGGCTGGCACAGATACGCAGTATTTT. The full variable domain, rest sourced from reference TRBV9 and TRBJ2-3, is DSGVTQTPKHLITATGQRVTLRCSPRSGDLSVYWYQQSLDQGLQFLIQYYNGEERAKGNILERFSAQQFPDLHSELNLSSLELGDSALYFCASSPFRGAGTDTQYFGPGTRLTVL.

The CDR3 DNA follows: TGTGCCAGCAGCCGTCGCACTGAAGCTTTCTTT. This encodes CASSRRTEAFF. The chain recombines TRBV27 with TRBJ1-1, with unresolved D. The CDR3 sequence is 11 residues long. CDR1 and CDR2 from the germline V gene are MNHEY and SMNVEV (reference sequence). The V and J ends lost 6 bases and 4 bases respectively, with 6 bases between them.